The present entry profiles one T cell receptor (beta chain) with its context. Its target is not known. This record belongs to a study of STAT3 mutations in large granular lymphocyte leukemia. Turning to the study itself: Roughly half of the longitudinally sequenced T-LGLL patients carried detectable canonical activating STAT3 mutations. Whole-study results and caveats: After therapy, about 35% of the 18 patients switched clonotypes, all new clones STAT3 wild type. At least one immunodominant TCR beta clonotype appeared in every T-cell large granular lymphocyte leukemia patient.

Data came from immunoSEQ multiplex PCR; TCRdb stores just in-frame clones and leaves some out. Among 35,000 to 50,000 clones, roughly 81% were seen once, and the ten largest hold approximately 0.41%. The length of the CDR3 is 14 residues. V lost 5 bases to trimming and J lost 11 bases, with 16 bases between them. Germline V CDR1 and CDR2: SGHTA, FQGNSA. The chain has TRBV7-2 and TRBJ1-6; D is uncertain. The sequenced material came from PBMCs. The TCR was taken from a human donor with T large granular lymphocyte leukemia. Some clones in this sample may be carry-over from other donors' samples. This chain's CDR3 is CASSREPRPPPLHF. In nucleotides, the CDR3 is TGTGCCAGCAGCCGTGAGCCGAGGCCCCCACCCCTCCACTTT.